The 6 T cell receptor beta chains given below trace back to one sample, sequenced in a study of T-cell reconstitution after alpha-beta-depleted transplantation in children. Unique molecular identifiers were incorporated into the prepared TCRbeta library. TCRdb analysed the PCR reads with MiXCR anew, one entry per CDR3 protein. The sample records 640,000 or so distinct CDR3 sequences, roughly 15% being singletons. The specimen was PBMCs from the stem cell graft donor, collected from the stem cell graft. Receptors originate from a human donor who donated a stem cell graft to a child with acute myeloid leukemia.

This clonotype was seen at least ten times. The chain is built from TRBV20-1 and TRBJ2-5, with 8 bases matching TRBD2. There are 15 residues in the CDR3. The germline CDR1 and CDR2 sequences are DFQATT and SNEGSKA (reference sequence). V shed 5 bases and J 5 bases; nucleotides not matched to a gene: 13. The CDR3 loop is CSAPLRGDPGETQYF. DNA for the CDR3: TGCAGTGCTCCTTTGCGGGGGGATCCCGGGGAGACCCAGTACTTC.

The CDR3 region has the DNA TGTGCCAGCAGCCAACACAGGTCGAACACTGAAGCTTTCTTT. This translates into CASSQHRSNTEAFF. This chain uses TRBV3-1 with TRBJ1-1; D perhaps matches TRBD1 (5 bases). CDR1 is LGHDT and CDR2 is YNNKEL in the germline V gene (reference sequence). Trimming took 2 bases from V and 1 from J, leaving 8 bases between them. The CDR3 spans 14 residues.

This clonotype was found many times. The CDR3, as DNA: TGCAGTGCTACGGACAGGCTTTACTACGAGCAGTACTTC. Its translation is CSATDRLYYEQYF. The chain combines TRBV20-1 with TRBJ2-7, with 7 bases aligning to TRBD1. CDR1 is DFQATT and CDR2 is SNEGSKA in the germline V gene (reference sequence). The CDR3 has 13 amino acids. Germline trimming cut 4 bases from V and 3 bases from J; bases unmatched to any gene: 6.

This clonotype occurred many times. This sequence joins TRBV20-1 and TRBJ1-5; TRBD1 is a possible D gene (6 bases). CDR3 length equals 15 residues. Trimming pared 6 bases from V and 1 base from J, leaving 16 bases between. The V gene's germline CDR1 is DFQATT and CDR2 SNEGSKA (reference sequence). Written as DNA, the CDR3 is TGCAGTGCCCTCGCAGGGGATGGGAGCAATCAGCCCCAGCATTTT. Translation gives CSALAGDGSNQPQHF.

This clonotype was recorded at least ten times. The chain couples TRBV12-3 or TRBV12-4 to TRBJ2-1; tentatively, D is TRBD1 (5 bases). Trimming removed 6 bases from V and 0 bases from J, with 12 bases in between. There are 15 residues in the CDR3. CDR3: CASSVTGSSYNEQFF. The CDR3 nucleotides read TGTGCCAGCAGCGTAACAGGAAGCTCCTACAATGAGCAGTTCTTC.

This clonotype has at least ten counts. The CDR3 bases are TGCAGCGTTGAAGATCGGGGGGTTGGGGAGACCCAGTACTTC. Residues: CSVEDRGVGETQYF. This chain uses TRBV29-1 with TRBJ2-5; 7 bases line up with TRBD2. V shed 0 bases and J 5 bases; nucleotides not matched to a gene: 6. Germline CDR1 is SQVTM and CDR2 is ANQGSEA. This CDR3 has 14 amino acids. Combining the CDR3 with reference TRBV29-1 and TRBJ2-5 gives the whole variable domain SAVISQKPSRDICQRGTSLTIQCQVDSQVTMMFWYRQQPGQSLTLIATANQGSEATYESGFVIDKFPISRPNLTFSTLTVSNMSPEDSSIYLCSVEDRGVGETQYFGPGTRLLVL.